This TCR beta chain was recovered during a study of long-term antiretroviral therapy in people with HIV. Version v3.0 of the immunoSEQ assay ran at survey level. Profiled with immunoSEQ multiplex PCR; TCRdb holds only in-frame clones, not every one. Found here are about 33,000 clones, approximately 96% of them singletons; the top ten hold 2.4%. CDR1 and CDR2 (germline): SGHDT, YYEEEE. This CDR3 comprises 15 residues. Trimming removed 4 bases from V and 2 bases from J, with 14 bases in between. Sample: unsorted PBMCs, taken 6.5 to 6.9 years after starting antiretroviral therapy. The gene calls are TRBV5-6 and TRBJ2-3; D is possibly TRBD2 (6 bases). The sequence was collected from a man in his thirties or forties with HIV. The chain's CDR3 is CASSPGGVLTDTQYF. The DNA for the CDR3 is TGTGCCAGCAGCCCTGGCGGGGTGCTCACAGATACGCAGTATTTT.